The 19 T cell receptor beta chains below all came from one sample that was sequenced in a study of blood T cell repertoires in COVID-19. The assay was immunoSEQ multiplex PCR, and TCRdb's table has in-frame clones only and misses some. The sample includes 440,000 or so clones, about 91% of them seen just once. The sample was peripheral blood. The receptors here all came from a middle-aged woman with COVID-19, enrolled during active disease.

The J gene is TRBJ2-1, the V gene TRBV7-2, with a tentative D call TRBD2 (6 bases). Germline-derived CDR1 and CDR2 are SGHTA and FQGNSA. The CDR3 spans 15 residues. The ends were cut back, 7 bases at V and 8 bases at J, with 21 bases in the middle. This CDR3 is CASIDGSLRSDEQFF. CDR3 DNA sequence: TGTGCCAGCATCGACGGGAGCTTGCGATCTGATGAGCAGTTCTTC.

The chain is built from TRBV6-2 or TRBV6-3 and TRBJ1-1, with TRBD1 as a possible D gene (6 bases). Germline values: CDR1 MNHEY, CDR2 SVGEGT. V lost 5 bases to trimming and J lost 7 bases, with 14 bases between them. This CDR3 region has 13 residues. This chain's CDR3 is CASSHQDRIEAFF. For the CDR3, the DNA is TGTGCCAGCAGTCACCAAGACAGGATTGAAGCTTTCTTT.

V usage is TRBV7-2 and J usage is TRBJ2-2, with D uncertain. Trimming left V 0 bases short and J 2 bases short, with 10 bases between. This CDR3 has 16 amino acids. CDR1 and CDR2 (germline): SGHTA, FQGNSA. This CDR3 is CASSLAGRPNTGELFF. The CDR3 bases are TGTGCCAGCAGCTTAGCGGGCCGACCCAACACCGGGGAGCTGTTTTTT.

The rearrangement uses TRBV27 and TRBJ2-1, with TRBD1 identical over 8 bases. J gave up 7 bases and V 5 bases, and 10 bases lay outside the gene matches. The CDR3 has 15 residues. Germline V lookup: CDR1 MNHEY, CDR2 SMNVEV (reference sequence). The CDR3 protein is CASSPGGASFNEQFF. As DNA, the CDR3 is TGTGCCAGCAGTCCAGGGGGCGCATCTTTTAATGAGCAGTTCTTC.

The rearrangement uses TRBV7-8 and TRBJ2-3; no reliable D call. The ends were cut back, 5 bases at V and 1 base at J, with 13 bases in the middle. The CDR3 runs 15 residues. Germline V CDR1 and CDR2: SGHVS, FQNEAQ. CDR3 coding DNA: TGTGCCAGCAGCCTCCGGGTGGGTGGCACAGATACGCAGTATTTT. Encoded protein: CASSLRVGGTDTQYF. Combining the CDR3 with reference TRBV7-8 and TRBJ2-3 gives the whole variable domain GAGVSQSPRYKVAKRGQDVALRCDPISGHVSLFWYQQALGQGPEFLTYFQNEAQLDKSGLPSDRFFAERPEGSVSTLKIQRTQQEDSAVYLCASSLRVGGTDTQYFGPGTRLTVL.

The rearrangement links TRBV4-1 to TRBJ2-7; 7 bases are shared with TRBD1. After removal of 1 base from V and 2 bases from J, the junction contained 5 bases not matched to a gene. Looked up from germline, CDR1 is MGHRA and CDR2 is YSYEKL. The CDR3 loop spans 15 amino acids. The chain's CDR3 is CASSQGTGRAYEQYF. The CDR3 nucleotides are TGCGCCAGCAGCCAAGGGACAGGCCGTGCCTACGAGCAGTACTTC.

V usage is TRBV6-5 and J usage is TRBJ1-2; 7 positions match TRBD1. J was trimmed by 4 bases and V by 2 bases; bases with no gene match: 10. There are 16 residues in the CDR3. Per germline, CDR1 MNHEY and CDR2 SVGAGI. CDR3 in DNA: TGTGCCAGCAGTTACCCCGGGACAGCTATTAGCTATGGCTACACCTTC. Protein sequence: CASSYPGTAISYGYTF.

The chain links TRBV2 to TRBJ2-5; a weak D match, TRBD1 (6 bases). This CDR3 contains 13 residues. Germline CDR1 and CDR2: SNHLY and FYNNEI. The V and J ends lost 5 bases and 5 bases respectively, with 12 bases between them. CDR3 sequence: CASSFWGQETQYF. The CDR3 bases are TGTGCCAGCAGTTTCTGGGGGCAGGAGACCCAGTACTTC.

In its sample, this clone was seen once. V gene TRBV29-1 combines with J gene TRBJ1-1, with 8 bases fitting TRBD1. The CDR3 is 13 residues long. With V trimmed by 7 bases and J by 5 bases, 9 bases remained unmatched. Germline-derived CDR1 and CDR2 are SQVTM and ANQGSEA. The CDR3 nucleotides are TGCAGCGGGATGACAGGGGAGAGGACTGAAGCTTTCTTT. Its protein is CSGMTGERTEAFF.

The V and J genes are TRBV27 and TRBJ1-5; TRBD1 aligns across 8 bases. Germline loops: CDR1 MNHEY, CDR2 SMNVEV (reference sequence). CDR3 size: 14 residues. Losses at the gene ends were 7 bases for V and 3 bases for J; bases not matched to a gene: 5. The CDR3 loop is CASTDRGPNQPQHF. CDR3 DNA: TGTGCCAGCACCGACAGGGGCCCCAATCAGCCCCAGCATTTT.

This sequence joins TRBV6-5 and TRBJ1-3; D gene uncertain. Germline V gives CDR1 MNHEY, CDR2 SVGAGI. Trimming took 7 bases from V and 7 from J, leaving 17 bases between them. The CDR3 totals 14 residues. The CDR3 DNA follows: TGTGCCAGCAACCAGTCCCCGGTGAGGAACACCATATATTTT. This gives the protein CASNQSPVRNTIYF.

V usage is TRBV27 and J usage is TRBJ2-1, with 9 bases identical to TRBD2. CDR1 is MNHEY and CDR2 is SMNVEV in the germline V gene (reference sequence). This CDR3 has 16 residues. The V segment lost 5 bases and the J segment 6 bases; nucleotides outside the gene matches: 11. The CDR3 nucleotides are TGTGCCAGCAGTATCATAGCGGGAGCAGGAGTCAATGAGCAGTTCTTC. As protein: CASSIIAGAGVNEQFF.

This chain links TRBV4-1 with TRBJ2-7; 7 nucleotides line up with TRBD1. The CDR3 runs 15 residues. Germline CDR1 and CDR2: MGHRA and YSYEKL. Trimming cost V 1 base and J 0 bases; bases outside gene matches: 3. The CDR3 here is CASSQAEGASYEQYF. In DNA form, the CDR3 reads TGCGCCAGCAGCCAAGCCGAGGGGGCCTCCTACGAGCAGTACTTC.

The chain carries TRBV28 and TRBJ2-1; D ambiguous. Germline V lookup: CDR1 MDHEN, CDR2 SYDVKM. The CDR3 has 13 residues. Between the trimmed V and J ends, which lost 4 bases and 7 bases, there was a span of 11 bases. This chain's CDR3 is CASSSANRNEQFF. The CDR3 DNA follows: TGTGCCAGCAGTTCCGCTAACCGAAATGAGCAGTTCTTC.

The chain combines TRBV5-6 with TRBJ1-5; D not certain. The V and J ends lost 0 bases and 3 bases respectively, with 10 bases between them. The germline V gene has CDR1 SGHDT and CDR2 YYEEEE. The CDR3 sequence is 15 residues long. CDR3 protein: CASSLGQVVNQPQHF. DNA of the CDR3: TGTGCCAGCAGCTTGGGGCAGGTTGTCAATCAGCCCCAGCATTTT. The variable domain in full, with the rest retrieved from reference TRBV5-6 and TRBJ1-5, is DAGVTQSPTHLIKTRGQQVTLRCSPKSGHDTVSWYQQALGQGPQFIFQYYEEEERQRGNFPDRFSGHQFPNYSSELNVNALLLGDSALYLCASSLGQVVNQPQHFGDGTRLSIL.

This clone is a singleton in its sample. The chain uses TRBV7-2 and TRBJ1-4; tentative D call: TRBD1 (5 bases). V shed 4 bases and J shed 2 bases, with 14 bases lying between them. There are 16 residues in the CDR3. From germline, CDR1 is SGHTA and CDR2 FQGNSA. The CDR3 region has the DNA TGTGCCAGCAGCTCCTTGGTTTGGGGCACTAATGAAAAACTGTTTTTT. Translating gives CASSSLVWGTNEKLFF.

This chain links TRBV7-2 with TRBJ1-2, with a tentative D call TRBD1 (5 bases). The ends were cut back, 2 bases at V and 4 bases at J, with 23 bases in the middle. The germline V gene encodes CDR1 SGHTA and CDR2 FQGNSA. This CDR3 is 18 amino acids long. CDR3 protein: CASSLSPNGGGGAYGYTF. CDR3 nucleotides: TGTGCCAGCAGCTTAAGCCCCAACGGGGGAGGAGGTGCCTATGGCTACACCTTC.

The CDR3 DNA is TGTGCCAGCAGTTCAACATTTTCTGGGGCCAACGTCCTGACTTTC. Protein sequence: CASSSTFSGANVLTF. This chain joins TRBV6-2 or TRBV6-3 and TRBJ2-6, with D hard to call. Germline V gene sequence: CDR1 MNHEY, CDR2 SVGEGT. V gave up 4 bases and J gave up 1 base, with 8 bases separating them. This CDR3 has 15 amino acids.

The V gene is TRBV7-9, the J gene TRBJ1-1, with D possibly being TRBD1 (6 bases). Trimming removed 2 bases at V and 4 bases at J, with 11 bases between. The CDR3 is 14 residues long. From germline, CDR1 is SEHNR and CDR2 FQNEAQ (reference sequence). The CDR3 DNA is TGTGCCAGCAGCTTAACAGGGATGGGCACTGAAGCTTTCTTT. It codes for CASSLTGMGTEAFF.